A single sample is the source of the 12 T cell receptor beta chains below, sequenced in a study of OX40 agonist ivuxolimab in advanced cancers. TCRdb keeps only in-frame clones here, not all; method: immunoSEQ multiplex PCR. Counted here are roughly 79,000 clones, approximately 84% occurring once; the ten biggest clones make up roughly 0.5%. This specimen was CD4+ or CD8+ T cells sorted from blood, taken in a trial of the OX40 agonist ivuxolimab. The source of these receptors is an adult with an advanced solid tumor such as melanoma, head and neck, liver or kidney cancer.

This chain joins TRBV9 and TRBJ2-2, with 9 positions matching TRBD1. From germline, CDR1 is SGDLS and CDR2 YYNGEE. V lost 2 bases and J lost 3; bases outside the gene matches: 5. The CDR3 spans 16 residues. CDR3 coding DNA: TGTGCCAGCAGCGTCGGGACAGGGACGCACACCGGGGAGCTGTTTTTT. Its protein is CASSVGTGTHTGELFF.

A word on this clone: Additional DNA sequences in this sample encode the identical CDR3. The CDR3 DNA follows: TGTGCCAGCAGCTCCGTCCGCGGACAAGGGGGGACCTACGAGCAGTACTTC. It is translated as CASSSVRGQGGTYEQYF. The chain links TRBV11-2 to TRBJ2-7; D could derive from TRBD1 or TRBD2 (6 bases each). CDR3 size: 17 residues. V dropped 4 bases and J dropped 2 bases, with 21 bases sitting between them. The germline V gene has CDR1 SGHAT and CDR2 FQNNGV.

This clone appeared a single time. The chain couples TRBV5-6 to TRBJ1-3; no clear D gene. Trimming cost V 5 bases and J 4 bases, with 10 bases left between them. The CDR3 has 13 residues. The germline V gene encodes CDR1 SGHDT and CDR2 YYEEEE. The CDR3 coding sequence is TGTGCCAGCAGTTGGGAGATCGGAAACACCATATATTTT. This encodes CASSWEIGNTIYF.

The V call is TRBV19, the J call TRBJ2-1; D remains ambiguous. The germline V gene has CDR1 LNHDA and CDR2 SQIVND (reference sequence). This CDR3 contains 11 residues. Deletions cut 5 bases from V and 4 bases from J, with 3 bases between. The CDR3 is CASSSYNEQFF. As DNA, the CDR3 is TGTGCCAGTAGTTCATACAATGAGCAGTTCTTC.

The chain links TRBV10-2 to TRBJ2-1; 16 bases line up with TRBD2. In germline, CDR1 is WSHSY, CDR2 SAAADI. This CDR3 is built from 17 residues. With 7 bases clipped from V and 9 bases from J, the junction kept 12 bases outside the gene matches. This chain's CDR3 is CASTQSGTSGGAGEQFF. The CDR3 region has the DNA TGCGCCAGCACCCAATCCGGGACTAGCGGGGGGGCGGGTGAGCAGTTCTTC.

The chain has TRBV19 and TRBJ2-2; D perhaps matches TRBD1 (6 bases). V was trimmed by 6 bases and J by 8 bases, leaving 19 bases between them. Germline V CDR1 and CDR2: LNHDA, SQIVND (reference sequence). The CDR3 has 15 amino acids. This chain's CDR3 is CASRLKQGPVGELFF. The CDR3 nucleotides read TGTGCCAGTAGGCTTAAACAGGGTCCAGTAGGGGAGCTGTTTTTT.

In this sample, this clone turned up once. The conserved closing phenylalanine or tryptophan is absent in this CDR3, likely reflecting a read error. The chain combines TRBV28 with TRBJ1-2; D is uncertain. V lost 2 bases and J lost 2, with 6 bases in between. Germline V gene data show CDR1 as MDHEN and CDR2 as SYDVKM. The CDR3 covers 13 residues. CDR3 protein: CASSLTYNYGYTL. CDR3 coding DNA: TGTGCCAGCAGTTTAACCTACAACTATGGCTACACCCTC.

In nucleotides, the CDR3 is TGTGCCAGCTCGCCCTTGAACGTGGGGCTCTATGGCTACACCTTC. Translation: CASSPLNVGLYGYTF. The J gene is TRBJ1-2, the V gene TRBV18; the D gene is possibly TRBD1 (5 bases). Trimming removed 6 bases from V and 4 bases from J, with 18 bases in between. This CDR3 has 15 residues. CDR1 is KGHSH, CDR2 LQKENI, per germline.

The chain joins TRBV7-9 to TRBJ1-1; TRBD1 matches 7 bases. After removal of 1 base from V and 1 base from J, the junction contained 3 bases not matched to a gene. The germline CDR1 and CDR2 sequences are SEHNR and FQNEAQ (reference sequence). The CDR3 length is 15 residues. The CDR3 spells CASSLDSGGNTEAFF. The CDR3 DNA is TGTGCCAGCAGCTTAGATTCAGGGGGGAACACTGAAGCTTTCTTT. Full variable domain (rest looked up from reference TRBV7-9 and TRBJ1-1): DTGVSQNPRHKITKRGQNVTFRCDPISEHNRLYWYRQTLGQGPEFLTYFQNEAQLEKSRLLSDRFSAERPKGSFSTLEIQRTEQGDSAMYLCASSLDSGGNTEAFFGQGTRLTVV.

V is TRBV30 and J is TRBJ2-1; 12 bases map to TRBD2. J gave up 13 bases and V 0 bases, and 7 bases lay outside the gene matches. The germline gives CDR1 GTSNPN, CDR2 SVGIG (reference sequence). CDR3 size: 14 residues. DNA for the CDR3: TGTGCCTGGAGTGTAGGCGCTAGCGGGAGGGCCCAGTTCTTC. Translation: CAWSVGASGRAQFF.

The chain links TRBV11-2 to TRBJ2-5, with unresolved D. The CDR3 consists of 14 residues. Germline loops: CDR1 SGHAT, CDR2 FQNNGV. V was shortened by 6 bases and J by 7 bases, with 18 bases between the two germline ends. CDR3 sequence reads: CASSPMGRVGTQYF. CDR3 bases: TGTGCCAGCAGTCCTATGGGAAGAGTCGGGACCCAGTACTTC.

The J gene is TRBJ2-1, the V gene TRBV30, with 10 bases lining up with TRBD1. The V and J ends lost 2 bases and 6 bases, in that order; junction bases with no gene match: 7. Germline lookup yields CDR1 GTSNPN and CDR2 SVGIG (reference sequence). The CDR3 runs 15 residues. The CDR3 reads CAWSPGTGVSNEQFF. The CDR3 nucleotides are TGTGCCTGGAGTCCCGGGACAGGGGTTTCCAATGAGCAGTTCTTC.